This passage covers 5 T cell receptor beta chains from one sample sequenced in a study of OX40 agonist ivuxolimab in advanced cancers. Using immunoSEQ multiplex PCR, the repertoire was profiled, and TCRdb retains in-frame clones only, with some absent. The table lists almost 50,000 clones, under 90% of them singletons. Sequenced here: CD4+ or CD8+ T cells sorted from blood, sampled in a trial of the OX40 agonist ivuxolimab. These receptors came from an adult with an advanced solid tumor such as melanoma, head and neck, liver or kidney cancer.

V and J are TRBV27 and TRBJ2-7; 7 bases are shared with TRBD1. Germline V CDR1 and CDR2: MNHEY, SMNVEV (reference sequence). J gave up 3 bases and V 2 bases, and 19 bases lay outside the gene matches. The CDR3 is 19 residues long. CDR3 DNA sequence: TGTGCCAGCAGTTTAGGACAGGATGGGCCTCGGGTAAGGGGCTACGAGCAGTACGTC. Translated, it gives CASSLGQDGPRVRGYEQYV.

This rearrangement joins TRBV27 to TRBJ1-1, with 8 positions matching TRBD1. Unmatched junction bases numbered 8, after V lost 0 bases and J lost 5 bases. The CDR3 is 16 residues long. Germline CDR1 is MNHEY and CDR2 is SMNVEV (reference sequence). DNA for the CDR3: TGTGCCAGCAGTTTATCTTGGACAGGGCGGTTTACTGAAGCTTTCTTT. Encoded protein: CASSLSWTGRFTEAFF.

The V and J genes are TRBV15 and TRBJ2-7; TRBD1 agrees at 10 bases. CDR1 is LNHNV, CDR2 YYDKDF, per germline (reference sequence). CDR3 size: 14 residues. The CDR3 loop is CATSRDRGQGMVHV. The CDR3, as DNA: TGTGCCACCAGCAGAGATAGGGGACAGGGGATGGTGCACGTC.

The chain carries TRBV6-5 and TRBJ1-6, with 7 bases fitting TRBD1. In germline, CDR1 is MNHEY, CDR2 SVGAGI. V was pared by 4 bases and J by 8 bases, with 8 bases of the junction left unmatched. The CDR3 consists of 15 residues. The CDR3 nucleotides read TGTGCCAGCAGTTCGACAGGGCTCGGGGATTCACCCCTCCACTTT. It encodes CASSSTGLGDSPLHF.

The V call is TRBV2, the J call TRBJ1-6; D unclear. Trimming left V 3 bases short and J 7 bases short, with 10 bases between. The germline gives CDR1 SNHLY, CDR2 FYNNEI. The CDR3 is 14 amino acids. The CDR3 here is CASSEEGSNSPLHF. Here the CDR3 DNA reads TGTGCCAGCAGTGAGGAGGGCTCAAATTCACCCCTCCACTTT.